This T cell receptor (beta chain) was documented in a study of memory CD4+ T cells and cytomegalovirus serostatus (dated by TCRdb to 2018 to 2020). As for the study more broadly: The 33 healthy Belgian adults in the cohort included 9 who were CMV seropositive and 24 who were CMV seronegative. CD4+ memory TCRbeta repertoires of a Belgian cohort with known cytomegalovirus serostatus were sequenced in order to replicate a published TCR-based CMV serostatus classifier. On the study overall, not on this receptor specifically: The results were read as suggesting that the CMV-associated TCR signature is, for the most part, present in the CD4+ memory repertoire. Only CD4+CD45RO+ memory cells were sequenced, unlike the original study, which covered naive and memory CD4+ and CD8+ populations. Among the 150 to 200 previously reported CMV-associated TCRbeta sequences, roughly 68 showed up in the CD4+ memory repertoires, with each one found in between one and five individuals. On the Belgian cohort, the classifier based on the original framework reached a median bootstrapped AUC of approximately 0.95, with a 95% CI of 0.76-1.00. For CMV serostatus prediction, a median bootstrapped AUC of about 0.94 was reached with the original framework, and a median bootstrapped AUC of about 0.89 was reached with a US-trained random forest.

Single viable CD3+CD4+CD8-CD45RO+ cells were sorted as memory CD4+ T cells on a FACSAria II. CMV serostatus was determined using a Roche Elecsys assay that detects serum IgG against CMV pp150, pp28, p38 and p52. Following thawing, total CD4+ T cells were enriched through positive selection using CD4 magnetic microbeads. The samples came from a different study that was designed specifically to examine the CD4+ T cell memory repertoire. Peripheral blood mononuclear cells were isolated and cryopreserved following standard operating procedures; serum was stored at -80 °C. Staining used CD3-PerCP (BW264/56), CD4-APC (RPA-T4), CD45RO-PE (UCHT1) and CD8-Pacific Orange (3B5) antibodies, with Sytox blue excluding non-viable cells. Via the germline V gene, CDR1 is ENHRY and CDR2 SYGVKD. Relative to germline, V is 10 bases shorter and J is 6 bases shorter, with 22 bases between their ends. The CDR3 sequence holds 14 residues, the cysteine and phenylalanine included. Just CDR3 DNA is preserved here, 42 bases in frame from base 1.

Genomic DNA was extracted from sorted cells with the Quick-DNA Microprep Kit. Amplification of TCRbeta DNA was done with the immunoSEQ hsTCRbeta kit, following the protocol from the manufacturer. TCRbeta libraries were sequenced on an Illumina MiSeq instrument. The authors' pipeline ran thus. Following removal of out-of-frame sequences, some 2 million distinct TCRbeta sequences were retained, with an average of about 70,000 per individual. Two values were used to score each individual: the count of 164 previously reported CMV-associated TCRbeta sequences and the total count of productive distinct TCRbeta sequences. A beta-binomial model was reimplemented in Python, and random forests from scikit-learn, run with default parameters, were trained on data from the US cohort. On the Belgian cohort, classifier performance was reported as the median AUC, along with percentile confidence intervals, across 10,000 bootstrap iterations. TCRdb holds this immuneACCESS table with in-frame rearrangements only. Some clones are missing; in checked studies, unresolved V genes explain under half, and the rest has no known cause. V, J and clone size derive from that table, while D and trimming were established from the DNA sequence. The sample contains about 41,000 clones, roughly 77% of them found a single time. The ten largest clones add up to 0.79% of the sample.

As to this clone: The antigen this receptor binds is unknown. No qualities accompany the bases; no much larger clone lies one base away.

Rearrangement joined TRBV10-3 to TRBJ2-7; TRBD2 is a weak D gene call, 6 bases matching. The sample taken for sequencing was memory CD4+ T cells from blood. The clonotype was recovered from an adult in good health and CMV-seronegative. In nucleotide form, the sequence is TGTGCCACCAACATCGGCCCTGGAGGGTTCGAGCAGTACTTC. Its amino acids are CATNIGPGGFEQYF.